The next 16 T cell receptor beta chains were all read from a single sample in a study of T cell changes during pregnancy in multiple sclerosis. Profiling relied on immunoSEQ multiplex PCR, and the TCRdb table lists in-frame clones only, not all of them. Of 55,000 to 85,000 clones listed, over 90% are singletons. Source: CD4+ T cells from peripheral blood mononuclear cells, taken after pregnancy. These receptors came from a female donor with multiple sclerosis, enrolled in a pregnancy study.

The chain has TRBV5-6 and TRBJ1-1, with a possible D match to TRBD1 (6 bases). CDR3 length: 15 amino acids. Germline-derived CDR1 and CDR2 are SGHDT and YYEEEE. The V and J ends lost 4 bases and 1 base respectively, with 14 bases between them. Written as DNA, the CDR3 is TGTGCCAGCAGCACCGGACAGACCGCGAACACTGAAGCTTTCTTT. It translates to CASSTGQTANTEAFF.

The rearrangement uses TRBV18 and TRBJ2-3; 9 nucleotides align to TRBD1. Per germline, CDR1 KGHSH and CDR2 LQKENI. The CDR3 is made up of 16 amino acids. Trimming cost V 2 bases and J 5 bases; bases outside gene matches: 8. CDR3 bases: TGTGCCAGCTCACCAAACCGGGACAGGGTTGAAGATACGCAGTATTTT. Protein product: CASSPNRDRVEDTQYF.

The chain links TRBV30 to TRBJ1-1, with a possible D match to TRBD1 (6 bases). V was shortened by 5 bases and J by 4 bases, with 17 bases between the two germline ends. CDR1 GTSNPN and CDR2 SVGIG come from the germline V gene (reference sequence). The CDR3 length is 14 residues. The CDR3 DNA reads as TGTGCCTGGGGGGGGCTTTCGGGGGGCACTGAAGCTTTCTTT. Translation: CAWGGLSGGTEAFF.

This clone showed up just a few times. The rearrangement joins TRBV6-1 to TRBJ2-3, with 14 bases identical to TRBD2. J gave up 5 bases and V 8 bases, and 6 bases lay outside the gene matches. The germline CDR1 and CDR2 sequences are MNHNS and SASEGT. The CDR3 loop spans 15 amino acids. The CDR3 DNA reads as TGTGCCAGCGGCGGACTAGCGGGGGGAGGAGATACGCAGTATTTT. Translated: CASGGLAGGGDTQYF.

The chain couples TRBV5-4 to TRBJ1-1; 7 bases map to TRBD1. After removal of 0 bases from V and 1 base from J, the junction contained 6 bases not matched to a gene. The CDR3 totals 16 residues. The germline gives CDR1 SGHNT, CDR2 YYREEE (reference sequence). CDR3 region: CASSLDDRVRNTEAFF. The CDR3 DNA reads TGTGCCAGCAGCTTGGACGACAGGGTGAGGAACACTGAAGCTTTCTTT.

The chain employs TRBV19 and TRBJ1-5; D uncertain. With 1 base removed from V and 7 bases from J, the gap between germline ends came to 8 bases. Germline V lookup: CDR1 LNHDA, CDR2 SQIVND (reference sequence). The CDR3 is 13 residues long. The CDR3 bases are TGTGCCAGTAGTATAGCTACCGGGCAGCCCCAGCATTTT. It codes for CASSIATGQPQHF.

The rearrangement joins TRBV7-3 to TRBJ2-3; D may be TRBD2 (7 bases). CDR3 length equals 14 residues. Germline values: CDR1 SGHTA, CDR2 FQGTGA. Trimming took off 5 bases at V and 6 bases at J, with 15 bases between the two ends. The CDR3 nucleotides read TGTGCCAGCAGCGGGGGGGCTGGGGCTGATACGCAGTATTTT. Its protein is CASSGGAGADTQYF.

This clone occurred a few times. The genes are TRBV7-9 and TRBJ2-2; D is uncertain. Germline values: CDR1 SEHNR, CDR2 FQNEAQ (reference sequence). V dropped 5 bases and J dropped 3 bases, with 10 bases sitting between them. The CDR3 loop spans 14 amino acids. As DNA, the CDR3 is TGTGCCAGCAGCCTACTACCCTACACCGGGGAGCTGTTTTTT. It encodes CASSLLPYTGELFF.

V is TRBV19 and J is TRBJ1-1, with D perhaps TRBD1 (6 bases). V lost 7 bases and J lost 8, with 14 bases in between. The germline V gene encodes CDR1 LNHDA and CDR2 SQIVND (reference sequence). This CDR3 has 12 amino acids. For the CDR3, the DNA is TGTGCCAGTACAATGGGGGCCTCCGAAGCTTTCTTT. Amino acids: CASTMGASEAFF.

This sequence joins TRBV27 and TRBJ1-5; 8 bases align to TRBD1. The V segment lost 2 bases and the J segment 6 bases; nucleotides outside the gene matches: 6. Germline-derived CDR1 and CDR2 are MNHEY and SMNVEV (reference sequence). The CDR3 is 15 residues long. CDR3 DNA: TGTGCCAGCAGTTTAACAGGGGGACGGGGTCAGCCCCAGCATTTT. It encodes CASSLTGGRGQPQHF.

This chain connects TRBV5-1 to TRBJ2-7, with TRBD2 identical over 10 bases. Trimming cost V 0 bases and J 2 bases; bases outside gene matches: 2. The CDR3 totals 15 residues. Germline CDR1 SGHRS, CDR2 YFSETQ. The CDR3 DNA follows: TGCGCCAGCAGCTTGGACGGGACTAGCGCCTACGAGCAGTACTTC. Translating it yields CASSLDGTSAYEQYF. The full variable domain, with the rest looked up from reference TRBV5-1 and TRBJ2-7, is KAGVTQTPRYLIKTRGQQVTLSCSPISGHRSVSWYQQTPGQGLQFLFEYFSETQRNKGNFPGRFSGRQFSNSRSEMNVSTLELGDSALYLCASSLDGTSAYEQYFGPGTRLTVT.

The chain couples TRBV18 to TRBJ1-1; D possibly corresponds to TRBD1 (6 bases). V was pared by 2 bases and J by 4 bases, with 8 bases between. This CDR3 contains 13 residues. Germline V gene sequence: CDR1 KGHSH, CDR2 LQKENI. CDR3 sequence reads: CASSPIRGTEAFF. In DNA form, the CDR3 reads TGTGCCAGCTCACCAATCAGGGGCACTGAAGCTTTCTTT.

This chain joins TRBV5-4 and TRBJ2-1; 14 nucleotides line up with TRBD2. V lost 4 bases to trimming and J lost 7 bases; unmatched junction nucleotides: 13. The CDR3 has 18 amino acids. The germline gives CDR1 SGHNT, CDR2 YYREEE (reference sequence). The CDR3, as DNA: TGTGCCAGCAGCCACGGACTAGCGGGGGGCCGACTAGGAAATGAGCAGTTCTTC. Its translation: CASSHGLAGGRLGNEQFF.

The gene calls are TRBV6-6 and TRBJ2-5, with D possibly TRBD2 on 6 matching bases. Germline V gene data show CDR1 as MNHNY and CDR2 as SVGAGI (reference sequence). This CDR3 has 13 residues. Trimming took off 10 bases at V and 9 bases at J, with 21 bases between the two ends. The CDR3 bases are TGTGCCACCTACCACACGGGCGGGGAGGCCCAGTACTTC. Protein product: CATYHTGGEAQYF.

V usage is TRBV7-2 and J usage is TRBJ1-4; 7 positions match TRBD1. The CDR3 has 14 amino acids. V lost 5 bases to trimming and J lost 4 bases; unmatched junction nucleotides: 4. The germline CDR1 and CDR2 sequences are SGHTA and FQGNSA. The CDR3 protein is CASSLDRVNEKLFF. CDR3 nucleotide sequence: TGTGCCAGCAGCCTAGACAGGGTTAATGAAAAACTGTTTTTT.

V usage is TRBV20-1 and J usage is TRBJ2-5; the D gene is possibly TRBD2 (7 bases). The CDR3 has 11 amino acids. CDR1 DFQATT and CDR2 SNEGSKA come from the germline V gene (reference sequence). The CDR3 DNA reads TGCACAGGGGAGGGAGAAGAGACCCAGTACTTC. Translation: CTGEGEETQYF.